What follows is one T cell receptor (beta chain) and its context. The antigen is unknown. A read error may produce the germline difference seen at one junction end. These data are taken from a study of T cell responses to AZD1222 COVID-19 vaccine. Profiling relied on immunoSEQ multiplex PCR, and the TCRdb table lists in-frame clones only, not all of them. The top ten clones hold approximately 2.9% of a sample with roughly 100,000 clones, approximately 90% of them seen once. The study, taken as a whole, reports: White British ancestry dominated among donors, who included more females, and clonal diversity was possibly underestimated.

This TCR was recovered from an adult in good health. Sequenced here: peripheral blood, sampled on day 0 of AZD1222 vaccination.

CDR3 residues: CTSSYPRRLAGGQGEQFF. DNA of the CDR3: TGTACCAGCAGTTACCCACGGCGACTAGCGGGGGGGCAGGGTGAGCAGTTCTTC. The chain uses TRBV7-9 and TRBJ2-1; 14 nucleotides line up with TRBD2. The CDR3 length is 18 residues. Germline V lookup: CDR1 SEHNR, CDR2 FQNEAQ (reference sequence). The full variable domain, in which reference TRBV7-9 and TRBJ2-1 provide the parts outside the CDR3, is DTGVSQNPRHKITKRGQNVTFRCDPISEHNRLYWYRQTLGQGPEFLTYFQNEAQLEKSRLLSDRFSAERPKGSFSTLEIQRTEQGDSAMYLCTSSYPRRLAGGQGEQFFGPGTRLTVL.